This TCR beta chain was sequenced in a study of T cells in Graves' hyperthyroidism and ophthalmopathy. In the study overall: The blood sample was taken at first diagnosis, before treatment began.

TCR beta CDR3 region amplification was performed from RNA transcripts. First-round RT-PCR of the TCR CDR3 relied on the HTBI primer set. TCRdb processed the multiplex PCR reads anew with MiXCR; each CDR3 protein has one entry. The sample records 400,000 to 600,000 distinct CDR3 sequences, less than 25% being singletons. As regards this clonotype: A single base separates this from a much larger clone, so it may be a read error.

With 3 bases removed from V and 7 bases from J, the gap between germline ends came to 15 bases. Germline lookup yields CDR1 MDHEN and CDR2 SYDVKM. The CDR3 is 14 amino acids. Hyperthyroidism had been newly diagnosed in patients aged 18 to 65, and its duration was under 2 months. The study excluded patients with uncontrolled infection, other autoimmune disease, pregnancy or lactation. The sequenced material came from blood. The chain joins TRBV28 to TRBJ1-1, with D uncertain. The clonotype originates from a man between 18 and 29 years old with Graves' hyperthyroidism. The CDR3 sequence: CASSLVRIDIEAFF. For the CDR3, the DNA is TGTGCCAGCAGTTTGGTTCGGATCGACATTGAAGCTTTCTTT.